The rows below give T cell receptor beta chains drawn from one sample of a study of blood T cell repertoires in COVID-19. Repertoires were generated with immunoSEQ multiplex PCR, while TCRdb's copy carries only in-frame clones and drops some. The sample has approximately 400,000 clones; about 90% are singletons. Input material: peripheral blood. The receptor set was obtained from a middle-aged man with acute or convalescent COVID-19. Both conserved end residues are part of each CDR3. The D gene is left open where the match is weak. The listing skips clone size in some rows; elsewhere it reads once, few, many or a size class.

CDR3aa: CASSQEGRPSQPQHF; CDR3nt: TGTGCCAGCAGCCAAGAAGGGAGACCAAGCCAGCCCCAGCATTTT; v_gene: TRBV3-1/TRBV3-2; abundance: once; len: 15; d_gene: .; j_gene: TRBJ1-5
CDR3aa: CASTTGESNQPQHF; CDR3nt: TGTGCCAGCACGACAGGGGAAAGCAATCAGCCCCAGCATTTT; v_gene: TRBV28; abundance: .; len: 14; d_gene: TRBD1; j_gene: TRBJ1-5
CDR3aa: CASSSGQPNTGELFF; CDR3nt: TGTGCCAGCAGCTCGGGACAGCCGAACACCGGGGAGCTGTTTTTT; v_gene: TRBV7-8; abundance: .; len: 15; d_gene: TRBD1; j_gene: TRBJ2-2
CDR3aa: CASSLSQRELHGELFF; CDR3nt: TGTGCCAGCAGTTTATCACAGCGGGAGTTACACGGGGAGCTGTTTTTT; v_gene: TRBV27; abundance: once; len: 16; d_gene: TRBD2; j_gene: TRBJ2-2
CDR3aa: CASSYGSGAGTDTQYF; CDR3nt: TGTGCCAGCAGCTACGGTAGCGGGGCTGGCACAGATACGCAGTATTTT; v_gene: TRBV5-5; abundance: .; len: 16; d_gene: TRBD2; j_gene: TRBJ2-3
CDR3aa: CASSLVPGIAYEQYF; CDR3nt: TGCGCCAGCAGCTTGGTACCGGGAATTGCGTACGAGCAGTACTTC; v_gene: TRBV5-1; abundance: .; len: 15; d_gene: .; j_gene: TRBJ2-7
CDR3aa: CASSLIGAGYTF; CDR3nt: TGTGCCAGCAGTTTAATAGGGGCCGGCTACACCTTC; v_gene: TRBV28; abundance: .; len: 12; d_gene: .; j_gene: TRBJ1-2
CDR3aa: CASSPLNREGEAFF; CDR3nt: TGTGCCAGCTCACCGTTGAATCGGGAGGGGGAAGCTTTCTTT; v_gene: TRBV18; abundance: .; len: 14; d_gene: .; j_gene: TRBJ1-1
CDR3aa: CASSPRTGQGEKLFF; CDR3nt: TGTGCCAGCAGCCCCAGGACAGGCCAGGGTGAAAAACTGTTTTTT; v_gene: TRBV5-5; abundance: .; len: 15; d_gene: TRBD1; j_gene: TRBJ1-4
CDR3aa: CASSALSRTGELFF; CDR3nt: TGTGCCAGCAGCGCCCTATCACGGACCGGGGAGCTGTTTTTT; v_gene: TRBV2; abundance: .; len: 14; d_gene: .; j_gene: TRBJ2-2
CDR3aa: CASSLSVMSSTDTQYF; CDR3nt: TGCGCCAGCAGCTTGAGTGTCATGAGTAGCACAGATACGCAGTATTTT; v_gene: TRBV5-1; abundance: .; len: 16; d_gene: .; j_gene: TRBJ2-3
CDR3aa: CASSGGTGDSTDTQYF; CDR3nt: TGTGCCAGCAGTGGCGGGACAGGGGATAGCACAGATACGCAGTATTTT; v_gene: TRBV2; abundance: .; len: 16; d_gene: TRBD1; j_gene: TRBJ2-3
CDR3aa: CASSPNTGLSNQPQHF; CDR3nt: TGTGCCAGCAGCCCTAATACAGGGCTTAGCAATCAGCCCCAGCATTTT; v_gene: TRBV7-8; abundance: .; len: 16; d_gene: .; j_gene: TRBJ1-5
CDR3aa: CASRSGYGTNEKLFF; CDR3nt: TGTGCCAGTAGATCCGGGTACGGAACTAATGAAAAACTGTTTTTT; v_gene: TRBV19; abundance: .; len: 15; d_gene: .; j_gene: TRBJ1-4
CDR3aa: CASSPPGQGSTEQYF; CDR3nt: TGTGCCAGTAGTCCCCCTGGACAGGGAAGTACCGAGCAGTACTTC; v_gene: TRBV19; abundance: .; len: 15; d_gene: TRBD1; j_gene: TRBJ2-7
CDR3aa: CASSDIATNEKLFF; CDR3nt: TGTGCCAGCAGCGACATAGCAACTAATGAAAAACTGTTTTTT; v_gene: TRBV2; abundance: .; len: 14; d_gene: .; j_gene: TRBJ1-4
CDR3aa: CASSFGAPGELFF; CDR3nt: TGTGCCAGCAGTTTTGGGGCACCCGGGGAGCTGTTTTTT; v_gene: TRBV27; abundance: .; len: 13; d_gene: .; j_gene: TRBJ2-2
CDR3aa: CATSRDRVSGNTIYF; CDR3nt: TGTGCCACCAGCAGAGATCGAGTCTCTGGAAACACCATATATTTT; v_gene: TRBV15; abundance: .; len: 15; d_gene: .; j_gene: TRBJ1-3
CDR3aa: CASSRAGWGYTF; CDR3nt: TGTGCCAGCAGCCGTGCCGGGTGGGGCTACACCTTC; v_gene: TRBV6-5; abundance: .; len: 12; d_gene: .; j_gene: TRBJ1-2
CDR3aa: CASSEAASGGSYNEQFF; CDR3nt: TGTGCCAGCAGTGAAGCGGCTAGCGGGGGCTCCTACAATGAGCAGTTCTTC; v_gene: TRBV2; abundance: .; len: 17; d_gene: TRBD2; j_gene: TRBJ2-1
CDR3aa: CASSISGDGHPYEQYF; CDR3nt: TGTGCCAGTAGTATCTCGGGGGACGGGCATCCCTACGAGCAGTACTTC; v_gene: TRBV19; abundance: .; len: 16; d_gene: .; j_gene: TRBJ2-7
CDR3aa: CASSYDSYGYTF; CDR3nt: TGTGCCAGCAGCTACGACAGCTATGGCTACACCTTC; v_gene: TRBV7-9; abundance: .; len: 12; d_gene: .; j_gene: TRBJ1-2
CDR3aa: CASSPGGQGYGYTF; CDR3nt: TGTGCCAGCAGCCCCGGGGGACAGGGCTATGGCTACACCTTC; v_gene: TRBV11-2; abundance: .; len: 14; d_gene: TRBD1; j_gene: TRBJ1-2